Below are 15 T cell receptor beta chains sequenced from a single sample in a study of OX40 agonist ivuxolimab in advanced cancers. Using immunoSEQ multiplex PCR, the repertoire was profiled, and TCRdb retains in-frame clones only, with some absent. The sample consists of more than 65,000 clones, 94% of them appearing once. Sequencing was performed on CD4+ or CD8+ T cells sorted from blood, taken in a trial of the OX40 agonist ivuxolimab. Receptors originate from an adult with an advanced solid tumor such as melanoma, head and neck, liver or kidney cancer.

The J gene is TRBJ2-1, the V gene TRBV7-6; perhaps TRBD2 as D (6 bases). The germline CDR1 and CDR2 sequences are SGHVS and FNYEAQ. The CDR3 has 17 residues. V was pared by 2 bases and J by 0 bases, with 14 bases between. CDR3 loop: CASSLRAGPPSYNEQFF. DNA for the CDR3: TGTGCCAGCAGCTTAAGGGCGGGGCCCCCCTCCTACAATGAGCAGTTCTTC.

This chain connects TRBV15 to TRBJ1-1; perhaps TRBD1 as D (6 bases). In germline, CDR1 is LNHNV, CDR2 YYDKDF (reference sequence). This CDR3 spans 16 amino acids. Trimming left V 2 bases short and J 1 base short, with 14 bases between. DNA for the CDR3: TGTGCCACCAGCAGAACAGGGCGGGGGGCGAACACTGAAGCTTTCTTT. This translates into CATSRTGRGANTEAFF.

This chain links TRBV7-9 with TRBJ2-7, with TRBD1 matching over 8 bases. The CDR3 is made up of 14 amino acids. V lost 5 bases, J lost 0 bases, and 3 bases stayed unmatched. Looked up from germline, CDR1 is SEHNR and CDR2 is FQNEAQ (reference sequence). This chain's CDR3 is CASSLGTGSYEQYF. CDR3 in DNA: TGTGCCAGCAGCCTGGGGACAGGCTCCTACGAGCAGTACTTC.

The chain employs TRBV11-2 and TRBJ1-1, with a weak D call TRBD1 (6 bases). The CDR3 length is 13 residues. Between the trimmed V and J ends, which lost 4 bases and 2 bases, there was a span of 8 bases. Germline values: CDR1 SGHAT, CDR2 FQNNGV. CDR3 coding DNA: TGTGCCAGCAGCTGGACAGAAAACACTGAAGCTTTCTTT. Translated, it gives CASSWTENTEAFF.

This chain uses TRBV5-6 with TRBJ1-5; D is unclear. V shed 0 bases and J shed 3 bases, with 10 bases lying between them. From germline, CDR1 is SGHDT and CDR2 YYEEEE. The CDR3 has 15 amino acids. The CDR3 spells CASSLGQSPNQPQHF. In DNA, the CDR3 is TGTGCCAGCAGCTTGGGGCAGTCCCCCAATCAGCCCCAGCATTTT.

The chain combines TRBV29-1 with TRBJ2-3; the match to TRBD1 covers 9 bases. The CDR3 length is 14 residues. Germline CDR1 is SQVTM and CDR2 is ANQGSEA. J was trimmed by 4 bases and V by 3 bases; bases with no gene match: 5. The CDR3 DNA sequence: TGCAGCGTTGACATGGACAGGGGATCAGATACGCAGTATTTT. Amino acid sequence: CSVDMDRGSDTQYF.

Written as DNA, the CDR3 is TGTGCCAGCAGCTCGGGACAGGGGATAAGCAATCAGCCCCAGCATTTT. Translated, it gives CASSSGQGISNQPQHF. This chain uses TRBV5-5 with TRBJ1-5; 10 bases are shared with TRBD1. The germline CDR1 and CDR2 sequences are SGHKS and YYEKEE (reference sequence). V lost 3 bases, J lost 1 base, and 4 bases stayed unmatched. CDR3 length: 16 residues.

This chain uses TRBV4-3 with TRBJ2-5, with TRBD1 matching over 9 bases. Germline values: CDR1 LGHNA, CDR2 YSLEER. The CDR3 totals 15 residues. The V gene end was trimmed by 1 base and the J gene end by 4 bases; junction bases not matched to a gene: 4. CDR3 protein: CASSQGTGVRETQYF. The CDR3 region has the DNA TGCGCCAGCAGCCAAGGGACAGGGGTGCGAGAGACCCAGTACTTC.

This clone came up once. The gene calls are TRBV11-2 and TRBJ2-5; D might be TRBD1 or TRBD2, each matching 5 bases. Between the trimmed V and J ends, which lost 6 bases and 4 bases, there was a span of 12 bases. CDR1 and CDR2 from the germline V gene are SGHAT and FQNNGV. The CDR3 sequence is 13 residues long. Here the CDR3 reads CASRPFGGETQYF. The DNA of the CDR3 is TGTGCCAGCAGACCGTTTGGGGGAGAGACCCAGTACTTC.

This rearrangement joins TRBV4-1 to TRBJ2-5, with D tentatively TRBD2 (5 bases). This CDR3 comprises 18 residues. V lost 0 bases and J lost 5, with 22 bases in between. Germline CDR1 MGHRA, CDR2 YSYEKL. The CDR3 spells CASSQDQWTEVRLETQYF. In nucleotides, the CDR3 is TGCGCCAGCAGCCAAGATCAATGGACGGAGGTCCGGCTGGAGACCCAGTACTTC.

J is TRBJ1-5 and V is TRBV2, with a possible D match to TRBD1 (6 bases). Germline V gene sequence: CDR1 SNHLY, CDR2 FYNNEI. Trimming took 7 bases from V and 1 from J, leaving 17 bases between them. The CDR3 loop spans 16 amino acids. In DNA form, the CDR3 reads TGTGCCAGCACCACTGGACAGCCGATAAGCAATCAGCCCCAGCATTTT. This gives the protein CASTTGQPISNQPQHF.

The chain combines TRBV7-9 with TRBJ2-4; weak D call: TRBD2 (5 bases). The CDR3 runs 14 residues. Germline V gene sequence: CDR1 SEHNR, CDR2 FQNEAQ (reference sequence). Trimming removed 5 bases from V and 8 bases from J, with 16 bases in between. CDR3 residues: CASSLEGQEDIQYF. CDR3 sequence (DNA): TGTGCCAGCAGCCTAGAGGGTCAGGAGGACATTCAGTACTTC.

V is TRBV4-2 and J is TRBJ2-7; D remains ambiguous. The germline CDR1 and CDR2 sequences are LGHNA and YNFKEQ. The CDR3 consists of 15 residues. Trimming stripped 2 bases from V and 1 base from J, with 12 bases between. The DNA for the CDR3 is TGTGCCAGCAGCCAATCCCGGGTTACGTCCTACGAGCAGTACTTC. It yields the protein CASSQSRVTSYEQYF.

This chain connects TRBV5-6 to TRBJ2-1; possible D gene TRBD1, 7 bases. Germline-derived CDR1 and CDR2 are SGHDT and YYEEEE. CDR3 length: 16 amino acids. Trimming took off 2 bases at V and 0 bases at J, with 12 bases between the two ends. The CDR3 nucleotides read TGTGCCAGCAGCTTTCCAGGGGGGTTCTCCTACAATGAGCAGTTCTTC. Translated, it gives CASSFPGGFSYNEQFF.

The chain links TRBV11-2 to TRBJ2-3; TRBD2 aligns across 14 bases. V lost 3 bases to trimming and J lost 6 bases; unmatched junction nucleotides: 5. The length of the CDR3 is 16 residues. Germline values: CDR1 SGHAT, CDR2 FQNNGV. The CDR3 loop is CASSFRTSGGPDTQYF. CDR3 coding DNA: TGTGCCAGCAGCTTCAGGACTAGCGGGGGGCCTGATACGCAGTATTTT.